This TCR beta chain was observed in a study of cytomegalovirus exposure and HLA in healthy donors. This PCR relied on a set of 60 Vbeta primers and 13 Jbeta primers. TCRdb keeps only in-frame clones here, not all; method: immunoSEQ multiplex PCR. The sample comprises fewer than 150,000 clones, 70% to 85% of which are singletons, and around 7% rests with the top ten. V lost 3 bases and J lost 6; bases outside the gene matches: 4. There are 14 residues in the CDR3. From germline, CDR1 is SGHRS and CDR2 YFSETQ. Input material: PBMCs. The sequence was obtained from a man in his forties in good health and CMV-seropositive. The gene calls are TRBV5-1 and TRBJ2-2; 8 bases agree with TRBD2. The CDR3 here is CASSSAGAAGELFF. Here the CDR3 DNA reads TGCGCCAGCAGCTCAGCGGGAGCCGCCGGGGAGCTGTTTTTT.